This TCR beta chain was profiled in a study of blood T cell repertoires in COVID-19. Whole-study context: The cDNA or gDNA used as material had been derived from T cells, B-cell-depleted T cells, or PBMCs.

In the authors' workflow: How many nucleated cells were present was estimated from reference gene primer amplification. The method was immunoSEQ multiplex PCR; TCRdb's version includes in-frame clones alone and lacks a portion of them. V, J and clone size were drawn from that table, and D and trimming were deduced from the DNA. The sample shows about 200,000 clones, about 90% of them seen only once. CDR1 and CDR2 (germline): SGHRS, YFSETQ. V was shortened by 0 bases and J by 1 base, with 10 bases between the two germline ends. CDR3 length: 15 residues. Enrollees, roughly 18 to 90 years old, lived in about two dozen US areas.

This sequence originates from a woman aged 25 to 39 who had recovered from COVID-19. V and J are TRBV5-1 and TRBJ2-5; no reliable D call. The sequenced material came from PBMCs or T cells enriched from blood (not recorded which). The CDR3 DNA reads TGCGCCAGCAGCTTGGCCAAGTGGGCCCAAGAGACCCAGTACTTC. The encoded protein is CASSLAKWAQETQYF.